Listed here is a single T cell receptor (beta chain). Its antigen is unknown. This specimen belongs to a study of T cell responses to AZD1222 COVID-19 vaccine. The study's findings and limits: Spike-specific TCR breadth and depth were elevated following two AZD1222 doses. Only a handful of AZD1222 recipients were seropositive at baseline. None of the repertoires were sampled until the peak T cell response had passed. Clonal diversity was possibly underestimated; the donors were predominantly white British and more often female.

Clones were sequenced by immunoSEQ multiplex PCR, and TCRdb holds only the in-frame ones, with some missing. The sample lists 150,000 or so clones; approximately 87% were seen once. CDR3 size: 14 residues. V dropped 3 bases and J dropped 3; count of bases not matched to a gene: 1. From germline, CDR1 is SGHRS and CDR2 YFSETQ. The TCR sequence derives from an adult who received the AZD1222 COVID-19 vaccine. The specimen comprised peripheral blood, sampled 28 days after the second AZD1222 dose. The rearrangement links TRBV5-1 to TRBJ2-1; the match to TRBD2 covers 9 bases. CDR3 in DNA: TGCGCCAGCAGCTATAGCGGGGGCTACAATGAGCAGTTCTTC. Residues: CASSYSGGYNEQFF.